A single sample is the source of the 9 T cell receptor beta chains below, sequenced in a study of identical twins. TCRdb fed the 5' RACE reads into MiXCR, producing one record per CDR3 protein. The sample has hundreds of thousands of distinct CDR3 sequences, less than 8% seen once. The same sample was also studied in work on yellow fever vaccine responses in identical twins.

Source material: memory (CD45RO+) T cells sorted from blood. The source is a woman aged 18-29 years in good health.

This clonotype was counted between two and nine times. The gene calls are TRBV20-1 and TRBJ2-1; D ambiguous. This CDR3 region has 14 residues. Looked up from germline, CDR1 is DFQATT and CDR2 is SNEGSKA (reference sequence). Trimming took off 6 bases at V and 5 bases at J, with 17 bases between the two ends. Here the CDR3 DNA reads TGCAGTGCCTTGAAGGCGCCGACCAACAATGAGCAGTTCTTC. This encodes CSALKAPTNNEQFF.

This clonotype has ten or more counts. This rearrangement joins TRBV11-2 to TRBJ2-7; 8 positions agree with TRBD2. V was clipped by 3 bases and J by 4 bases; unmatched bases: 5. Germline V gives CDR1 SGHAT, CDR2 FQNNGV. CDR3 size: 14 residues. For the CDR3, the DNA is TGTGCCAGCAGCTTCAGCGGGAGTGTATACGAGCAGTACTTC. Its translation: CASSFSGSVYEQYF. The whole variable domain, filled in from reference TRBV11-2 and TRBJ2-7, reads EAGVAQSPRYKIIEKRQSVAFWCNPISGHATLYWYQQILGQGPKLLIQFQNNGVVDDSQLPKDRFSAERLKGVDSTLKIQPAKLEDSAVYLCASSFSGSVYEQYFGPGTRLTVT.

The gene calls are TRBV5-1 and TRBJ2-7, with D possibly being TRBD1 (6 bases). The CDR3 extends over 14 amino acids. Germline CDR1 is SGHRS and CDR2 is YFSETQ. Between the trimmed V and J ends, which lost 4 bases and 4 bases, there was a span of 15 bases. The CDR3 reads CASSITGSRYEQYF. The DNA for the CDR3 is TGCGCCAGCAGCATTACAGGGAGTCGGTACGAGCAGTACTTC.

This clonotype was counted a few times. The V call is TRBV29-1, the J call TRBJ2-3; D may be TRBD2 (7 bases). The germline V gene encodes CDR1 SQVTM and CDR2 ANQGSEA. CDR3 size: 11 residues. The V end lost 4 bases, the J end lost 13 bases, and 15 bases lay between the germline ends. CDR3 region: CSVAEGGPKYF. CDR3 sequence (DNA): TGCAGCGTTGCTGAGGGGGGGCCTAAGTATTTT.

This clonotype was observed a few times. The chain recombines TRBV18 with TRBJ2-7; tentative D call: TRBD1 (6 bases). Germline V gives CDR1 KGHSH, CDR2 LQKENI. There are 14 residues in the CDR3. With 0 bases removed from V and 4 bases from J, the gap between germline ends came to 10 bases. CDR3 protein: CASSPPGHFYEQYF. For the CDR3, the DNA is TGTGCCAGCTCACCACCGGGACACTTTTACGAGCAGTACTTC.

This clonotype was recorded a few times. The rearrangement uses TRBV6-1 and TRBJ2-1, with 10 bases aligning to TRBD1. The CDR3 is 15 amino acids. V shed 6 bases, J shed 5 bases, and the junction held 7 bases outside the gene matches. Per germline, CDR1 MNHNS and CDR2 SASEGT. The DNA of the CDR3 is TGTGCCAGCAGGGCCGGGACAGGGGTAAACAATGAGCAGTTCTTC. Amino acid sequence: CASRAGTGVNNEQFF.

The chain couples TRBV20-1 to TRBJ2-7, with 13 bases fitting TRBD2. The CDR3 is 13 residues long. With V trimmed by 3 bases and J by 7 bases, 3 bases remained unmatched. Germline CDR1 DFQATT, CDR2 SNEGSKA (reference sequence). As DNA, the CDR3 is TGCAGTGCTAGTACACTAGCGGGAGGGGAGCAGTACTTC. As protein: CSASTLAGGEQYF.

This clonotype has a handful of counts. The rearrangement links TRBV7-2 to TRBJ2-7, with 10 bases identical to TRBD1. V shed 5 bases and J 2 bases; nucleotides not matched to a gene: 6. This CDR3 has 15 amino acids. The germline CDR1 and CDR2 sequences are SGHTA and FQGNSA. The CDR3 nucleotides are TGTGCCAGCAGCCCAAGGGACAGGGGCCCCTACGAGCAGTACTTC. It codes for CASSPRDRGPYEQYF.

This clonotype has at least ten counts. V is TRBV6-1 and J is TRBJ2-4; perhaps D is TRBD1 or TRBD2 (6 bases each). The V end lost 6 bases, the J end lost 9 bases, and 15 bases lay between the germline ends. The V gene's germline CDR1 is MNHNS and CDR2 SASEGT. CDR3 length equals 13 residues. DNA for the CDR3: TGTGCCAGCAGCTCCACTAGCAGGGGCATTCAGTACTTC. Its translation: CASSSTSRGIQYF.